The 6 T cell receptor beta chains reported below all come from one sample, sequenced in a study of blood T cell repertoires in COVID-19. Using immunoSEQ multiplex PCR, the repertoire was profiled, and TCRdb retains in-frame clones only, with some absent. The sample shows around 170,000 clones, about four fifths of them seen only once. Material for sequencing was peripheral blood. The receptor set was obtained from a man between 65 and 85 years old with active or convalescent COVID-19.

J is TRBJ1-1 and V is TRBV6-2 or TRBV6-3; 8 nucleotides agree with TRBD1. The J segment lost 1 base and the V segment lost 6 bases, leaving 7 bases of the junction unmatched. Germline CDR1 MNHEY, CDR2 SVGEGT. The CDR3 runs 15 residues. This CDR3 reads CASSQGGTGNTEAFF. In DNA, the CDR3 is TGTGCCAGCAGCCAAGGGGGGACAGGGAACACTGAAGCTTTCTTT.

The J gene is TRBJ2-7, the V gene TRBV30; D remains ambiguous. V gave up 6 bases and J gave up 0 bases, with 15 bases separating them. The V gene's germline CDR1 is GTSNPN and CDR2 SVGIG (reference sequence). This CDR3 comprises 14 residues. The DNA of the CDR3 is TGTGCCTGCCAAGATGGCGGTTTCTCCTACGAGCAGTACTTC. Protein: CACQDGGFSYEQYF.

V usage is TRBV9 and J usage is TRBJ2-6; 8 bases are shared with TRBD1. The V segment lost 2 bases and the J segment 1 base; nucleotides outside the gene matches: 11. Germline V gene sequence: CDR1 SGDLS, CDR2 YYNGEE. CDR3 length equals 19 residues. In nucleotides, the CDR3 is TGTGCCAGCAGCGTGTCTCCGGGACAGGAGTTTTCTGGGGCCAACGTCCTGACTTTC. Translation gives CASSVSPGQEFSGANVLTF.

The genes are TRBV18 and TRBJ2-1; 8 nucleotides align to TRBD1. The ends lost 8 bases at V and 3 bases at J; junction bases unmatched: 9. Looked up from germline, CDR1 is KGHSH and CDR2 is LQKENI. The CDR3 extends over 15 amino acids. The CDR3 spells CASSLGTGVYNEQFF. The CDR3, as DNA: TGTGCCAGCAGCCTCGGGACAGGAGTCTACAATGAGCAGTTCTTC.

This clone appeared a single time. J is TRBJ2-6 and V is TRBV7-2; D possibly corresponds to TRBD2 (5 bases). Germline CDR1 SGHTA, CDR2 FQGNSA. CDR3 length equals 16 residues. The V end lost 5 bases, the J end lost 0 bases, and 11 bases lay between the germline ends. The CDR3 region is CASSGRRPSGANVLTF. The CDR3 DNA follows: TGTGCCAGCAGCGGGAGACGGCCCTCTGGGGCCAACGTCCTGACTTTC.

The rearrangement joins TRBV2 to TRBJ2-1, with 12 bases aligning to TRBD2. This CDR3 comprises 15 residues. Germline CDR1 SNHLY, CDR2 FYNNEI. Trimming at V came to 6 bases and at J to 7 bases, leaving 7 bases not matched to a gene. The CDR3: CASSRTSGVGNEQFF. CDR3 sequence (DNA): TGTGCCAGCAGCCGGACTAGCGGGGTTGGGAATGAGCAGTTCTTC.